Listed here are 28 T cell receptor beta chains from one sample, sequenced in a study of blood T cell repertoires in COVID-19. The repertoire was sequenced with immunoSEQ multiplex PCR; TCRdb's copy has only in-frame clones and lacks some. The table shows about 330,000 clones, with around nine tenths occurring only once. Sequencing was performed on PBMCs or T cells enriched from blood (not recorded which). These TCRs come from a man aged 30 to 45 who had recovered from COVID-19.

This clone has only one observation. The CDR3 DNA reads TGTGCCAGCAGTTTAACGGGGATATATGGCTACACCTTC. Translated, it gives CASSLTGIYGYTF. This chain connects TRBV27 to TRBJ1-2, with unresolved D. The CDR3 totals 13 residues. The germline V gene encodes CDR1 MNHEY and CDR2 SMNVEV (reference sequence). Trimming cost V 2 bases and J 5 bases, with 9 bases left between them.

The chain employs TRBV3-1 (or the pseudogene TRBV3-2) and TRBJ1-1; D call uncertain. This CDR3 contains 15 residues. Looked up from germline, CDR1 is LGHDT and CDR2 is YNNKEL (reference sequence). V was cut by 4 bases and J by 0 bases, with 12 bases left in between. CDR3 bases: TGTGCCAGCAGCCTGGTCGGAGGTATGAACACTGAAGCTTTCTTT. Protein product: CASSLVGGMNTEAFF.

The chain uses TRBV6-2 or TRBV6-3 and TRBJ2-5, with 14 nucleotides matching TRBD2. The CDR3 covers 17 residues. Losses at the gene ends were 2 bases for V and 5 bases for J; bases not matched to a gene: 7. CDR1 and CDR2 from the germline V gene are MNHEY and SVGEGT. This CDR3 is CASSYLTSGGAGETQYF. The CDR3 bases are TGTGCCAGCAGTTACCTGACTAGCGGGGGGGCCGGGGAGACCCAGTACTTC.

The chain uses TRBV18 and TRBJ1-2; TRBD1 matches at 8 bases. The length of the CDR3 is 15 residues. After removal of 3 bases from V and 4 bases from J, the junction contained 7 bases not matched to a gene. Germline V gene lookup returns CDR1 KGHSH and CDR2 LQKENI. The CDR3 here is CASSPGQGPGYGYTF. CDR3 DNA: TGTGCCAGCTCACCTGGACAGGGCCCCGGCTATGGCTACACCTTC.

This sequence joins TRBV5-8 and TRBJ2-2, with 7 bases identical to TRBD1. Germline trimming cut 3 bases from V and 6 bases from J; bases unmatched to any gene: 11. CDR3 length: 16 residues. Germline loops: CDR1 SGHTS, CDR2 YDEGEE. The CDR3 protein is CASSSPVDRLAGELFF. In DNA, the CDR3 is TGTGCCAGCAGCTCGCCGGTGGACAGGTTGGCCGGGGAGCTGTTTTTT. Full variable domain (missing parts from reference TRBV5-8 and TRBJ2-2): EAGVTQSPTHLIKTRGQQATLRCSPISGHTSVYWYQQALGLGLQFLLWYDEGEERNRGNFPPRFSGRQFPNYSSELNVNALELEDSALYLCASSSPVDRLAGELFFGEGSRLTVL.

The chain joins TRBV5-1 to TRBJ1-1, with D uncertain. V was cut by 0 bases and J by 0 bases, with 6 bases left in between. This CDR3 has 14 amino acids. Germline values: CDR1 SGHRS, CDR2 YFSETQ. The CDR3 sequence: CASSLDRMNTEAFF. The CDR3 DNA is TGCGCCAGCAGCTTGGACAGAATGAACACTGAAGCTTTCTTT.

The chain recombines TRBV9 with TRBJ2-2; 10 bases line up with TRBD1. This CDR3 spans 19 amino acids. From germline, CDR1 is SGDLS and CDR2 YYNGEE. The ends lost 0 bases at V and 5 bases at J; junction bases unmatched: 13. This chain's CDR3 is CASSVDLSGTGADTGELFF. In DNA, the CDR3 is TGTGCCAGCAGCGTAGACCTTTCCGGGACAGGGGCCGATACCGGGGAGCTGTTTTTT.

This chain connects TRBV6-1 to TRBJ2-3; a possible D gene is TRBD2 (7 bases). In germline, CDR1 is MNHNS, CDR2 SASEGT. CDR3 length: 15 amino acids. Trimming pared 3 bases from V and 7 bases from J, leaving 17 bases between. The CDR3 sequence is CASSDRGALGYTQYF. The CDR3, as DNA: TGTGCCAGCAGTGATCGGGGGGCCCTGGGGTATACGCAGTATTTT.

This chain links TRBV10-2 with TRBJ1-1, with D unclear. The germline CDR1 and CDR2 sequences are WSHSY and SAAADI. This CDR3 has 13 amino acids. V lost 4 bases to trimming and J lost 1 base, with 7 bases between them. The CDR3: CASSVYRNTEAFF. The CDR3 coding sequence is TGCGCCAGCAGTGTGTACAGGAACACTGAAGCTTTCTTT.

The chain carries TRBV19 and TRBJ2-5, with a possible D match to TRBD2 (6 bases). The CDR3 runs to 14 residues. Germline CDR1 reads LNHDA; CDR2 reads SQIVND (reference sequence). V dropped 5 bases and J dropped 3 bases, with 13 bases sitting between them. The CDR3 DNA reads TGTGCCAGTAGTGTCGTTTCGGGGGAAGAGACCCAGTACTTC. This sequence encodes CASSVVSGEETQYF.

The V call is TRBV5-6, the J call TRBJ2-1; perhaps TRBD1 as D (6 bases). This CDR3 comprises 16 residues. The germline V and J ends were trimmed by 4 bases and 4 bases, with 18 bases remaining between them. Germline CDR1 SGHDT, CDR2 YYEEEE. CDR3 coding DNA: TGTGCCAGCAGCCCTGGGGGCGGAGGCTTTTACAATGAGCAGTTCTTC. Translation gives CASSPGGGGFYNEQFF.

The chain carries TRBV4-2 and TRBJ1-2; TRBD1 agrees at 10 bases. The length of the CDR3 is 15 residues. J was trimmed by 3 bases and V by 4 bases; bases with no gene match: 5. Germline CDR1 LGHNA, CDR2 YNFKEQ. CDR3 in amino acids: CASSLGQGGDYGYTF. CDR3 DNA sequence: TGTGCCAGCAGCCTCGGACAGGGGGGGGACTATGGCTACACCTTC.

The chain combines TRBV11-2 with TRBJ1-2, with D tentatively TRBD1 (6 bases). Germline CDR1 is SGHAT and CDR2 is FQNNGV. Trimming left V 1 base short and J 4 bases short, with 10 bases between. The CDR3 extends over 14 amino acids. The CDR3 sequence is CASSLGGGGYGYTF. CDR3 nucleotide sequence: TGTGCCAGCAGCTTAGGAGGGGGTGGCTATGGCTACACCTTC.

V usage is TRBV6-5 and J usage is TRBJ1-4; 8 bases are a match to TRBD1. CDR3 length: 16 residues. Germline CDR1 reads MNHEY; CDR2 reads SVGAGI. The junction had 7 bases not matched to a gene; V was cut back by 0 bases and J by 7 bases. The CDR3 here is CASSYSPGQEGEKLFF. As DNA, the CDR3 is TGTGCCAGCAGTTACTCTCCGGGACAGGAGGGTGAAAAACTGTTTTTT.

The chain employs TRBV7-9 and TRBJ2-3; 8 nucleotides match TRBD1. V was pared by 5 bases and J by 1 base, with 5 bases of the junction left unmatched. CDR3 length: 15 residues. The germline V gene has CDR1 SEHNR and CDR2 FQNEAQ (reference sequence). DNA for the CDR3: TGTGCCAGCAGCCCGACAGGGGCGGGCACAGATACGCAGTATTTT. It yields the protein CASSPTGAGTDTQYF.

This clone showed up just once. The chain employs TRBV28 and TRBJ2-7, with 11 bases fitting TRBD1. Per the germline V gene, CDR1 is MDHEN and CDR2 is SYDVKM. J was trimmed by 6 bases and V by 5 bases; bases with no gene match: 6. This CDR3 region has 14 residues. The CDR3 DNA follows: TGTGCCAGCAGTATAACCGGGACAGGGGGCGAGCAGTACTTC. Protein product: CASSITGTGGEQYF.

This chain links TRBV6-2 or TRBV6-3 with TRBJ2-1; a weak D match, TRBD2 (6 bases). The CDR3 runs 16 residues. V was clipped by 5 bases and J by 6 bases, with 20 bases between them. Germline CDR1 reads MNHEY; CDR2 reads SVGEGT. CDR3 protein: CASSTRLVSPRNEQFF. The CDR3 coding sequence is TGTGCCAGCAGTACTCGACTAGTATCCCCCCGCAATGAGCAGTTCTTC.

In its sample, this clone was seen once. The same CDR3 also results from other DNA sequences found in this sample. V usage is TRBV28 and J usage is TRBJ1-4; 8 bases line up with TRBD1. This CDR3 has 15 amino acids. Trimming cost V 2 bases and J 7 bases; bases outside gene matches: 6. The germline CDR1 and CDR2 sequences are MDHEN and SYDVKM. The CDR3 region has the DNA TGTGCCAGCAGTTTAAGGCAGGGGGCTTCTGAAAAACTGTTTTTT. This sequence encodes CASSLRQGASEKLFF.

J is TRBJ2-7 and V is TRBV21-1; TRBD1, as called in the table, went unchecked against the DNA. TRBV21-1 has pseudogene status. The CDR3 loop spans 16 amino acids. CDR3 sequence: CASSKLGRQSSYEQYF. CDR3 sequence (DNA): TGTGCCAGCAGCAAACTGGGCAGGCAAAGCTCCTACGAGCAGTACTTC.

The V gene is TRBV19, the J gene TRBJ1-2; 7 bases line up with TRBD1. The V gene's germline CDR1 is LNHDA and CDR2 SQIVND (reference sequence). Trimming took 7 bases from V and 4 from J; bases not matched to a gene: 12. The CDR3 totals 15 residues. CDR3 sequence: CASNPDRQGLYGYTF. CDR3 nucleotide sequence: TGTGCCAGTAACCCCGACCGACAGGGCCTCTATGGCTACACCTTC.

The chain is built from TRBV6-5 and TRBJ1-5; TRBD1 aligns across 8 bases. Germline CDR1 and CDR2: MNHEY and SVGAGI. Trimming took 4 bases from V and 1 from J; bases not matched to a gene: 3. The CDR3 has 15 residues. DNA for the CDR3: TGTGCCAGCAGTTTCACAGGGGGGAGCAATCAGCCCCAGCATTTT. It encodes CASSFTGGSNQPQHF.

The chain is built from TRBV10-3 and TRBJ2-3; D is perhaps TRBD1 (7 bases). Germline assignment: CDR1 ENHRY and CDR2 SYGVKD. Trimming shortened V by 6 bases and J by 3 bases, and 16 bases separated the two germline ends. CDR3 size: 15 residues. The CDR3 reads CAIRGGRGATDTQYF. CDR3 in DNA: TGTGCCATCAGGGGGGGCAGGGGGGCGACAGATACGCAGTATTTT.

The chain is built from TRBV7-8 and TRBJ2-7; 12 bases agree with TRBD1. CDR1 is SGHVS, CDR2 FQNEAQ, per germline. The CDR3 sequence is 13 residues long. V dropped 4 bases and J dropped 7; count of bases not matched to a gene: 2. In DNA form, the CDR3 reads TGTGCCAGCAGCTGGGACAGGGGGCATGAGCAGTACTTC. It encodes CASSWDRGHEQYF.

This clone has just one count. V usage is TRBV19 and J usage is TRBJ1-2; D gene ambiguous. CDR3 length: 15 amino acids. Germline CDR1 LNHDA, CDR2 SQIVND (reference sequence). Trimming stripped 6 bases from V and 3 bases from J, with 17 bases between. CDR3 in DNA: TGTGCCAGTAGCCTGGACTGGGAGGGCTACTATGGCTACACCTTC. Its translation: CASSLDWEGYYGYTF. The whole variable domain, filled in from reference TRBV19 and TRBJ1-2, reads DGGITQSPKYLFRKEGQNVTLSCEQNLNHDAMYWYRQDPGQGLRLIYYSQIVNDFQKGDIAEGYSVSREKKESFPLTVTSAQKNPTAFYLCASSLDWEGYYGYTFGSGTRLTVV.

CDR3: CASRALGGQKTQYF. CDR3 in DNA: TGTGCCAGCAGGGCCCTGGGAGGGCAGAAGACCCAGTACTTC. The chain recombines TRBV25-1 with TRBJ2-5; 7 bases are a match to TRBD2. The junction had 10 bases not matched to a gene; V was cut back by 6 bases and J by 6 bases. Germline V gives CDR1 MGHDK, CDR2 SYGVNS. The CDR3 has 14 amino acids.

A note on this clone: Other DNA sequences from this sample encode an identical CDR3 as well. This rearrangement joins TRBV2 to TRBJ1-3; D may be TRBD1 (6 bases). V lost 6 bases, J lost 2 bases, and 11 bases lay in between. Germline lookup yields CDR1 SNHLY and CDR2 FYNNEI. This CDR3 spans 14 amino acids. The CDR3 bases are TGTGCCAGCAGCCACCAGGGGCCTGGAAACACCATATATTTT. Its translation is CASSHQGPGNTIYF.

The chain joins TRBV2 to TRBJ2-1; 8 positions agree with TRBD2. In germline, CDR1 is SNHLY, CDR2 FYNNEI. Unmatched junction bases numbered 4, after V lost 7 bases and J lost 2 bases. The CDR3 consists of 14 residues. CDR3 region: CASNRGGAYNEQFF. The CDR3 nucleotides are TGTGCCAGCAATCGGGGGGGCGCCTACAATGAGCAGTTCTTC.

The V call is TRBV14, the J call TRBJ2-5; TRBD2 agrees at 11 bases. Unmatched junction bases numbered 3, after V lost 1 base and J lost 5 bases. This CDR3 contains 15 residues. Germline V gives CDR1 SGHDN, CDR2 FVKESK. This CDR3 is CASSQGLAGSETQYF. For the CDR3, the DNA is TGTGCCAGCAGCCAAGGACTAGCGGGGAGCGAGACCCAGTACTTC.